Sequencing of this T cell receptor beta chain was carried out in a study of blood T cell repertoires in COVID-19. Study-wide context: The United States, Italy and Spain provided the acute and convalescent COVID-19 samples. From T cells, B-cell-depleted T cells, or PBMCs came the material, which was cDNA or gDNA.

The CDR3 is 16 residues long. J lost 0 bases, V lost 0 bases, and 3 bases had no gene match. Germline CDR1 and CDR2: SGDLS and YYNGEE. Per the original data handling: Cell counts per sample came from amplifying reference gene primers. The table came from immunoSEQ multiplex PCR; TCRdb's copy has only in-frame clones and leaves some out. V and J calls plus clone size are reproduced from that table; the DNA served to infer D and trimming. Altogether 21,000 or so clones are present, approximately 83% being singletons, with the ten largest covering roughly 6.3%. The origin of this receptor is a human donor in a cohort sampled during active COVID-19. The sequencing sample was made of peripheral blood. The V and J genes are TRBV9 and TRBJ2-3; 8 bases map to TRBD2. This CDR3 is CASSVGASGSTDTQYF. DNA for the CDR3: TGTGCCAGCAGCGTAGGTGCTAGCGGGAGCACAGATACGCAGTATTTT.